Listed here are 14 T cell receptor beta chains from one sample, sequenced in a study of CD8 T cells in ankylosing spondylitis. MiXCR, run by TCRdb on the 5' RACE reads, gives a single entry per CDR3 protein. This table holds tens of thousands of distinct CDR3 sequences, around 10% found once. Sequenced sample: blood, either unsorted or a sorted T cell fraction (not recorded which). The receptors were gathered from a male donor with ankylosing spondylitis or in good health (not recorded which).

This clonotype was found a few times. The gene calls are TRBV28 and TRBJ2-7; D not resolved. Trimming took off 3 bases at V and 4 bases at J, with 7 bases between the two ends. The CDR3 extends over 12 amino acids. CDR1 MDHEN and CDR2 SYDVKM come from the germline V gene. CDR3 sequence (DNA): TGTGCCAGCAGTTTCCAGACATACGAGCAGTACTTC. Translation: CASSFQTYEQYF.

Many counts were recorded for this clonotype. The chain recombines TRBV12-3 or TRBV12-4 with TRBJ2-5; D assignment may be TRBD1 or TRBD2 (6 bases each). V lost 3 bases, J lost 3 bases, and 8 bases lay in between. This CDR3 is built from 13 residues. The DNA of the CDR3 is TGTGCCAGCAGTTTGAGGGGGGAAGAGACCCAGTACTTC. This translates into CASSLRGEETQYF.

The J gene is TRBJ2-3, the V gene TRBV11-2; 8 bases fit TRBD2. Unmatched junction bases numbered 4, after V lost 7 bases and J lost 1 base. Per the germline V gene, CDR1 is SGHAT and CDR2 is FQNNGV. This CDR3 spans 14 amino acids. This CDR3 reads CASTSGGGTDTQYF. The CDR3 nucleotides read TGTGCCAGCACCTCGGGAGGGGGCACAGATACGCAGTATTTT.

A remark on this clonotype: Possible read error: a much larger clone is one base away. The rearrangement uses TRBV5-1 and TRBJ2-2; the match to TRBD1 covers 8 bases. The germline V gene encodes CDR1 SGHRS and CDR2 YFSETQ. The CDR3 extends over 15 amino acids. The CDR3 DNA is TGCACCAGCAGCTACTCGACAGGGGACACCGGGGAGCTGTTTTTT. This translates into CTSSYSTGDTGELFF.

The CDR3 sequence is CASSEGTGIYGYTF. Written as DNA, the CDR3 is TGTGCCAGCAGTGAAGGGACAGGGATTTATGGCTACACCTTC. The chain is built from TRBV2 and TRBJ1-2, with 8 bases lining up with TRBD1. Germline assignment: CDR1 SNHLY and CDR2 FYNNEI. The ends lost 1 base at V and 5 bases at J; junction bases unmatched: 3. The CDR3 is made up of 14 amino acids.

DNA for the CDR3: TGCGCCAGCAGCAACGGGTTGGGAACTGAAGCTTTCTTT. It is translated as CASSNGLGTEAFF. V gene TRBV5-1 combines with J gene TRBJ1-1; D is unresolved. The V end was cut by 4 bases, the J end by 5 bases, with 12 bases between. Germline CDR1 is SGHRS and CDR2 is YFSETQ. The CDR3 is 13 residues long.

This clonotype was seen at least ten times. This chain connects TRBV7-8 to TRBJ2-7, with TRBD1 identical over 9 bases. This CDR3 contains 16 residues. Germline lookup yields CDR1 SGHVS and CDR2 FQNEAQ. The trim removed 5 bases at V and 3 bases at J, leaving 11 bases unmatched. The CDR3 DNA reads as TGTGCCAGCAGCCACCCGGGACAGGGAATGGGCTACGAGCAGTACTTC. It encodes CASSHPGQGMGYEQYF.

This clonotype was observed many times. The V call is TRBV12-3 or TRBV12-4, the J call TRBJ2-2; tentative D call: TRBD2 (6 bases). This CDR3 is built from 16 residues. V lost 5 bases to trimming and J lost 4 bases, with 17 bases between them. This CDR3 is CASSVRDGRGTGELFF. CDR3 nucleotides: TGTGCCAGCAGTGTGCGGGACGGACGGGGCACCGGGGAGCTGTTTTTT.

The V gene is TRBV12-3 or TRBV12-4, the J gene TRBJ1-1, with no clear D. V dropped 2 bases and J dropped 1 base, with 8 bases sitting between them. This CDR3 spans 14 amino acids. The CDR3 DNA sequence: TGTGCCAGCAGTTTAAGGACGGGGAACACTGAAGCTTTCTTT. It encodes CASSLRTGNTEAFF.

This clonotype was observed once. The junction and the germline gene differ at one end; a read error may be behind it. This rearrangement joins TRBV11-2 to TRBJ2-1; 7 bases agree with TRBD2. Germline V lookup: CDR1 SGHAT, CDR2 FQNNGV. This CDR3 comprises 15 residues. Written as DNA, the CDR3 is TGTGCCAGCAGCTTAGATAACGGGAGGCTCAATGATCAGTTCTTC. Amino acid sequence: CASSLDNGRLNDQFF.

This clonotype occurred many times. The chain has TRBV5-1 and TRBJ2-2; D gene unclear. Trimming removed 3 bases from V and 2 bases from J, with 11 bases in between. The CDR3 spans 15 residues. The germline V gene has CDR1 SGHRS and CDR2 YFSETQ. As DNA, the CDR3 is TGCGCCAGCAGCTCCGGGCAGCTCAACACCGGGGAGCTGTTTTTT. It is translated as CASSSGQLNTGELFF.

This clonotype has at least ten counts. The chain uses TRBV29-1 and TRBJ2-3, with 7 bases identical to TRBD1. Germline lookup yields CDR1 SQVTM and CDR2 ANQGSEA. This CDR3 has 15 residues. Losses at the gene ends were 4 bases for V and 2 bases for J; bases not matched to a gene: 9. CDR3 sequence (DNA): TGCAGCGTTGGAACCACAGGGGCTTACACAGATACGCAGTATTTT. It specifies CSVGTTGAYTDTQYF.

By proportion, this clonotype is medium-sized. The chain links TRBV4-2 to TRBJ1-1, with TRBD1 identical over 8 bases. The V gene's germline CDR1 is LGHNA and CDR2 YNFKEQ. This CDR3 spans 13 amino acids. V shed 2 bases and J 7 bases; nucleotides not matched to a gene: 3. The CDR3 DNA is TGTGCCAGCAGCCAACAGGGGGCGGATGAAGCTTTCTTT. As protein: CASSQQGADEAFF.

The chain carries TRBV7-9 and TRBJ1-5; TRBD1 matches 9 bases. The CDR3 runs 15 residues. V trimming: 4 bases; J trimming: 4 bases; junction bases outside the gene matches: 5. In germline, CDR1 is SEHNR, CDR2 FQNEAQ (reference sequence). This CDR3 reads CASSWDREGNQPQHF. The CDR3 DNA is TGTGCCAGCAGCTGGGACAGGGAGGGTAATCAGCCCCAGCATTTT.